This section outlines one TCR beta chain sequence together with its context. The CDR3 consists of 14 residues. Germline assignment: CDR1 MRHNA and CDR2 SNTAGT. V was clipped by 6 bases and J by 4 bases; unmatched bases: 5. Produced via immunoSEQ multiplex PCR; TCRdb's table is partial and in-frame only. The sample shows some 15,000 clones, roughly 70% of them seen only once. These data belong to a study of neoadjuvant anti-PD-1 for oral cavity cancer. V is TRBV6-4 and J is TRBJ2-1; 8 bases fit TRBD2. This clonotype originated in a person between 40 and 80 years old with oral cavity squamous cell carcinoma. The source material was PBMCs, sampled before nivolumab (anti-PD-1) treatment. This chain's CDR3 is CASSWLAGYNEQFF. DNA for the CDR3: TGTGCCAGCAGCTGGTTAGCGGGGTACAATGAGCAGTTCTTC.